This record looks at one T cell receptor (beta chain) sequence and its context. Its antigen is not known. Trimming removed 4 bases at V and 7 bases at J, with 10 bases between. CDR3 length: 13 residues. Looked up from germline, CDR1 is MNHNS and CDR2 is SASEGT. This specimen comes from a study of T cells after yellow fever vaccination. Study-level findings and limits: Abundant clonotypes from the bulk population could get into FACS-sorted repertoires as contaminants. Clones from primary vaccination mostly reappeared after the booster (about 97% CD4, around 90% CD8).

5'RACE template switching added a universal primer site and UMIs to TCR cDNA. TCRdb independently ran MiXCR on the 5' RACE reads; one entry per CDR3 protein. This sample carries approximately 610,000 distinct CDR3 sequences, about 15% of them seen once, and the ten largest clones take about 18%. This rearrangement joins TRBV6-1 to TRBJ2-2; D is ambiguous. This material consisted of PBMCs, taken 5 days after the first yellow fever vaccination. This TCR was sampled from a young man who received the YFV17D yellow fever vaccine. CDR3 coding DNA: TGTGCCAGCAGTGCGACAATCAGCGGGGAGCTGTTTTTT. Translating it yields CASSATISGELFF.